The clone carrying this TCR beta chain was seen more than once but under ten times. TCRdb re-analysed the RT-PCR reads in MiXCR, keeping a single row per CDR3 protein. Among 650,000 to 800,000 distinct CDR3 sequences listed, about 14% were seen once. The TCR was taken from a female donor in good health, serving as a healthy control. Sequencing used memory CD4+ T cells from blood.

DNA for the CDR3: TGTGCCAGCAGCTCCTGGCAGGACACCGGGGAGCTGTTTTTT. Residues: CASSSWQDTGELFF. This rearrangement joins TRBV3-1 to TRBJ2-2; D is ambiguous. Germline loops: CDR1 LGHDT, CDR2 YNNKEL (reference sequence). The V and J ends lost 5 bases and 3 bases respectively, with 10 bases between them. The CDR3 sequence is 14 residues long.